The source of this T cell receptor beta chain is a study of PD-1 blockade in classical Hodgkin lymphoma. Study-wide points: Complete responders had baseline diversity similar to newly diagnosed patients. A significant rise in TCR diversity was seen by C4D1 for CD4+ cells but not for CD8+ cells. The study reported lower baseline TCR diversity in newly diagnosed patients than in healthy donors.

Concerning this clone itself: Its antigen is not known.

The V gene's germline CDR1 is SEHNR and CDR2 FQNEAQ (reference sequence). V was clipped by 6 bases and J by 3 bases, with 17 bases between them. The length of the CDR3 is 16 residues. TCRdb's table, derived via immunoSEQ multiplex PCR, lists solely in-frame clones and lacks some. The data show about 76,000 clones, around nine tenths seen once. With no exception, relapse followed autologous stem cell transplantation in all patients, and brentuximab vedotin exposure varied. This receptor was taken from a human donor with classical Hodgkin lymphoma. The chain has TRBV7-9 and TRBJ1-4; unclear D gene. The sequencing here drew on peripheral blood mononuclear cells (PBMCs), taken at baseline. The CDR3 spells CASRPVPPVPNEKLFF. The CDR3 DNA is TGTGCCAGCAGACCCGTCCCACCGGTACCTAATGAAAAACTGTTTTTT. Full variable domain (remainder filled in from reference TRBV7-9 and TRBJ1-4): DTGVSQNPRHKITKRGQNVTFRCDPISEHNRLYWYRQTLGQGPEFLTYFQNEAQLEKSRLLSDRFSAERPKGSFSTLEIQRTEQGDSAMYLCASRPVPPVPNEKLFFGSGTQLSVL.